These T cell receptor beta chains were read from a single sample in a study of T cell responses to AZD1222 COVID-19 vaccine. Data came from immunoSEQ multiplex PCR; TCRdb stores just in-frame clones and leaves some out. The sample shows under 200,000 clones, about nine tenths of them seen only once. Sequencing was performed on peripheral blood, taken on day 0 of MenACWY control vaccination. The source is an adult in good health. Each CDR3 is given with its conserved first and last residue. Fields, in order: V gene, clone size, J gene, D gene, CDR3 protein, CDR3 DNA. D genes are given only for firm matches. Only part of the rows carry a size: once, few, many, or a class if the clone is expanded.

>TRBV12-3/TRBV12-4|few|TRBJ1-4|NA
CASSFGEKLFF
TGTGCCAGCAGTTTCGGTGAAAAACTGTTTTTT
>TRBV19|NA|TRBJ1-2|NA
CASSIDTDGNYGYTF
TGTGCCAGTAGTATAGATACCGACGGTAACTATGGCTACACCTTC
>TRBV10-3|NA|TRBJ2-2|TRBD1
CAIGRQGTGELFF
TGTGCCATCGGGAGACAGGGGACCGGGGAGCTGTTTTTT
>TRBV4-2|NA|TRBJ2-5|NA
CASSQGGTRRASYQETQYF
TGTGCCAGCAGCCAAGGCGGGACACGGCGGGCCTCGTACCAAGAGACCCAGTACTTC
>TRBV6-1|NA|TRBJ1-3|NA
CASSELVGNTIYF
TGTGCCAGCAGTGAACTGGTAGGAAACACCATATATTTT
>TRBV3-1/TRBV3-2|NA|TRBJ2-3|NA
CASSSGPLLGTQYF
TGTGCCAGCAGCTCCGGACCTCTCTTGGGTACGCAGTATTTT
>TRBV9|NA|TRBJ1-2|TRBD1
CASSGSHDRERNGYTF
TGTGCCAGCAGCGGATCTCACGACAGGGAAAGAAATGGCTACACCTTC
>TRBV27|NA|TRBJ2-7|TRBD1
CASSLGQGAPQYF
TGTGCCAGCAGTTTAGGGCAGGGGGCTCCGCAGTACTTC
>TRBV10-3|NA|TRBJ2-5|TRBD1
CAIRQGLQETQYF
TGTGCCATCAGACAGGGGTTACAAGAGACCCAGTACTTC
>TRBV27|NA|TRBJ1-5|NA
CASRSTGRGQPQHF
TGTGCCAGCCGCTCTACCGGCCGGGGGCAGCCCCAGCATTTT
>TRBV5-1|NA|TRBJ1-4|NA
CASSGQIGNEKLFF
TGCGCCAGCAGTGGACAGATAGGTAATGAAAAACTGTTTTTT
>TRBV4-2|NA|TRBJ1-1|NA
CASSQDLGRLNTEAFF
TGTGCCAGCAGCCAAGACTTGGGCAGGCTGAACACTGAAGCTTTCTTT
>TRBV4-1|NA|TRBJ2-7|TRBD1
CASSQLHRGRNYEQYF
TGCGCCAGCAGCCAACTACACAGGGGGAGGAACTACGAGCAGTACTTC
>TRBV13|NA|TRBJ1-2|TRBD1
CASRTGGAYGYTF
TGTGCCAGCAGAACAGGGGGCGCGTATGGCTACACCTTC
>TRBV27|NA|TRBJ2-1|TRBD2
CASRKAGGLNEQFF
TGTGCCAGCAGAAAAGCGGGGGGGCTAAATGAGCAGTTCTTC
>TRBV7-2|NA|TRBJ1-2|NA
CASSLVTGNYGYTF
TGTGCCAGCAGCTTAGTAACGGGGAACTATGGCTACACCTTC
>TRBV3-1/TRBV3-2|NA|TRBJ1-4|TRBD1
CASSPRTGKYEKLFF
TGTGCCAGCAGCCCGAGGACAGGGAAGTATGAAAAACTGTTTTTT
>TRBV5-1|NA|TRBJ2-3|TRBD2
CASTTSGNTDTQYF
TGCGCCAGCACCACTAGCGGTAACACAGATACGCAGTATTTT
>TRBV5-6|NA|TRBJ2-7|TRBD2
CASRYRDYSYEQYF
TGTGCCAGCAGGTACCGGGACTACTCCTACGAGCAGTACTTC
>TRBV28|NA|TRBJ2-7|TRBD1
CASREQGAASYEQYF
TGTGCCAGCAGGGAACAGGGGGCTGCCTCCTACGAGCAGTACTTC
>TRBV24-1|NA|TRBJ1-5|NA
CATSVGLDQPQHF
TGTGCCACCAGTGTAGGGTTGGATCAGCCCCAGCATTTT
>TRBV28|NA|TRBJ2-7|NA
CASSTSRGRYEQYF
TGTGCCAGCAGCACGTCCAGGGGTCGGTACGAGCAGTACTTC
>TRBV18|NA|TRBJ2-5|NA
CASSPDSQETQYF
TGTGCCAGCTCACCGGATAGCCAAGAGACCCAGTACTTC
>TRBV28|NA|TRBJ2-3|NA
CASSLRTDTQYF
TGTGCCAGCAGTTTGAGGACAGATACGCAGTATTTT
>TRBV4-1|NA|TRBJ2-3|TRBD2
CASSQVGSGSNTDTQYF
TGCGCCAGCAGCCAAGTTGGGAGCGGGAGTAACACAGATACGCAGTATTTT
>TRBV5-1|NA|TRBJ2-7|TRBD1
CASSFGTGGNEQYF
TGCGCCAGCAGCTTCGGGACAGGGGGCAACGAGCAGTACTTC
>TRBV19|NA|TRBJ2-4|NA
CASSIMAENIQYF
TGTGCCAGTAGTATTATGGCAGAAAACATTCAGTACTTC
>TRBV6-2/TRBV6-3|NA|TRBJ1-5|TRBD1
CASSKRTGGQPQHF
TGTGCCAGCAGTAAACGGACAGGGGGCCAGCCCCAGCATTTT
>TRBV4-1|NA|TRBJ1-5|NA
CASSQEVPGRQPQHF
TGCGCCAGCAGCCAAGAGGTCCCGGGGCGGCAGCCCCAGCATTTT
>TRBV10-3|NA|TRBJ1-5|TRBD1
CAISGGTGVGQPQHF
TGTGCCATCAGCGGGGGTACAGGGGTGGGTCAGCCCCAGCATTTT
>TRBV7-8|few|TRBJ1-4|TRBD1
CASSPRTGRDNEKLFF
TGTGCCAGCAGCCCCCGGACAGGGCGGGATAATGAAAAACTGTTTTTT
>TRBV7-6|once|TRBJ1-5|TRBD1
CASSPTIWDRVTPQPQHF
TGTGCCAGCAGCCCCACCATCTGGGACAGGGTAACCCCTCAGCCCCAGCATTTT
>TRBV5-1|NA|TRBJ1-4|NA
CASRVAGGANEKLFF
TGCGCCAGCAGGGTGGCGGGAGGAGCTAATGAAAAACTGTTTTTT
>TRBV28|NA|TRBJ2-7|TRBD2
CATTTGGGLYEQYF
TGTGCCACTACGACTGGGGGGGGACTCTACGAGCAGTACTTC
>TRBV19|NA|TRBJ1-5|NA
CASSTRASLQPQHF
TGTGCCAGTAGTACCAGGGCCTCACTCCAGCCCCAGCATTTT